This TCR beta chain was documented in a study of long-term antiretroviral therapy in people with HIV. The study's findings and limits: Post-treatment diversity went higher with ART but stayed below transplant donor controls.

In regard to this clone: Antigen: not known.

Germline-derived CDR1 and CDR2 are SGHAT and FQNNGV. The CDR3 contains 14 residues. V gave up 0 bases and J gave up 5 bases, with 9 bases separating them. Version v3.0 of the immunoSEQ assay ran at survey level. Sequencing was performed with immunoSEQ multiplex PCR; in TCRdb, only in-frame clones are kept and a portion is missing. The table has 29,000 or so clones, roughly 96% seen once. There was at least one pre-ART PBMC sample for each donor, plus at least two post-ART PBMC samples. The source of this sequence is a young man with HIV. The chain is built from TRBV11-2 and TRBJ2-3; D gene unclear. The sequencing used unsorted PBMCs, collected 5.3 years after starting antiretroviral therapy. CDR3 bases: TGTGCCAGCAGCTTAGATTTAGCTAGAGATACGCAGTATTTT. Amino acids: CASSLDLARDTQYF.